This is a list of T cell receptor beta chains from one sample in a study of T cell responses to AZD1222 COVID-19 vaccine. Assay used: immunoSEQ multiplex PCR; TCRdb lists only in-frame clones, some missing. The data hold 100,000 to 120,000 clones, with 81% observed a single time. The sample consisted of peripheral blood, taken on day 0 of AZD1222 vaccination. These receptors all stem from an adult in good health. Each CDR3 is given with its conserved first and last residue. Fields, in order: V gene, J gene, D gene, clone size, CDR3 DNA, CDR3 protein. D genes are given only for firm matches. Size is stated for part of the rows, as once, few or many counts, or as a class when the clone is expanded.

>TRBV18|TRBJ2-1|TRBD2|-
TGTGCCAGCTCACCCCCTAGCGGGGGAGGGAATGAGCAGTTCTTC
CASSPPSGGGNEQFF
>TRBV28|TRBJ1-5|-|-
TGTGCCAGCAGGTCCCCCAACAATCAGCCCCAGCATTTT
CASRSPNNQPQHF
>TRBV5-6|TRBJ1-1|TRBD1|-
TGTGCCAGCAGCTTGAACCGCCGGGACAGGGGGAGGCGGGAAGCTTTCTTT
CASSLNRRDRGRREAFF
>TRBV5-1|TRBJ2-1|TRBD1|-
TGCGCCAGCGGGTCGGGGACAGGGGCCTACAATGAGCAGTTCTTC
CASGSGTGAYNEQFF
>TRBV10-1|TRBJ2-3|-|-
TGCGCCAGCAGCGCAGGGACATCGGGCACAGATACGCAGTATTTT
CASSAGTSGTDTQYF
>TRBV5-6|TRBJ2-7|-|-
TGTGCCAGCAGCTTGGGGGGCAGATACGAGCAGTACTTC
CASSLGGRYEQYF
>TRBV9|TRBJ1-4|-|-
TGTGCCAGCAGCGGGCTACGCTCAACTAATGAAAAACTGTTTTTT
CASSGLRSTNEKLFF
>TRBV25-1|TRBJ2-3|-|-
TGTGCCAGCAGTGCGGGAGTAGCTGTTCATTCAGATACGCAGTATTTT
CASSAGVAVHSDTQYF
>TRBV28|TRBJ2-2|TRBD2|once
TGTGCCATTACACCGGGACTAGCCATCGACCGGGAGCTGTTTTTT
CAITPGLAIDRELFF
>TRBV5-6|TRBJ1-6|-|-
TGTGCCAGCAGCTCCAGGGTTTCTTTTTCACCCCTCCACTTT
CASSSRVSFSPLHF
>TRBV15|TRBJ1-1|TRBD1|-
TGTGCCACCAGCAGAGGCGGGACAGGGGTCTCTGAAGCTTTCTTT
CATSRGGTGVSEAFF
>TRBV18|TRBJ2-1|-|-
TGTGCCAGCTCCGGGGCCTACTCCTACAATGAGCAGTTCTTC
CASSGAYSYNEQFF
>TRBV28|TRBJ2-7|TRBD2|-
TGTGCCAGCAGGGCGGGACTAGCGGGAACCTACGAGCAGTACTTC
CASRAGLAGTYEQYF
>TRBV18|TRBJ2-3|TRBD1|-
TGTGCCAGCTCACGCGGGACAGGGACTGATACGCAGTATTTT
CASSRGTGTDTQYF
>TRBV28|TRBJ1-1|-|-
TGTGCCAGCAGTTTAGGACCAGGGGTGGACACTGAAGCTTTCTTT
CASSLGPGVDTEAFF
>TRBV5-8|TRBJ2-7|-|-
TGTGCCAGCAGCTTGGTCCTGGACAGTAGCTACGAGCAGTACTTC
CASSLVLDSSYEQYF
>TRBV6-2/TRBV6-3|TRBJ2-5|-|-
TGTGCCAGCAGTTACTCCCCCTTGGCGGGACAGAGACACCTGCAAGAGACCCAGTACTTC
CASSYSPLAGQRHLQETQYF
>TRBV9|TRBJ1-3|-|-
TGTGCCAGCAGCGTTGATAACGGAAACACCATATATTTT
CASSVDNGNTIYF
>TRBV5-1|TRBJ2-3|-|few
TGCGCCAGCAGCTGGGACCGCCCCACAGATACGCAGTATTTT
CASSWDRPTDTQYF
>TRBV15|TRBJ2-4|TRBD1|-
TGTGCCACCAGCAGCCCTAGACAGGGCCTAAAAAACATTCAGTACTTC
CATSSPRQGLKNIQYF
>TRBV6-4|TRBJ2-7|-|-
TGTGCCAGCGGGGGGACGGCCTCCTACGAGCAGTACTTC
CASGGTASYEQYF
>TRBV18|TRBJ1-2|TRBD1|-
TGTGCCAGCTCCCCGGACAGGTCCCATGGCTACACCTTC
CASSPDRSHGYTF
>TRBV6-2/TRBV6-3|TRBJ2-6|-|-
TGTGCCAGCAGCCCACTACTGAGCTCTGGGGCCAACGTCCTGACTTTC
CASSPLLSSGANVLTF
>TRBV10-3|TRBJ1-1|-|-
TGTGCCACCAGGGACACTGAAGCTTTCTTT
CATRDTEAFF
>TRBV28|TRBJ2-4|TRBD2|-
TGTGCCAGCAGTTTATTGGGGGGGGAAAAAATTCAGTACTTC
CASSLLGGEKIQYF